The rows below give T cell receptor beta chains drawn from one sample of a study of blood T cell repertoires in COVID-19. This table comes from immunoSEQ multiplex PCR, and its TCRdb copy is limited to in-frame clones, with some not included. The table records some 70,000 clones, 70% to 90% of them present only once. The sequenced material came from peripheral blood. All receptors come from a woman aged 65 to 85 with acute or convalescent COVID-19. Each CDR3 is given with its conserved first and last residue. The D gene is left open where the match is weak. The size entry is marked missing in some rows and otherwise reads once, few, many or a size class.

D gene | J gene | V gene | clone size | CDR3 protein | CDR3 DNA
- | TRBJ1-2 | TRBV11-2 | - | CASSSSSGYTF | TGTGCCAGCAGCTCCTCTAGTGGCTACACCTTC
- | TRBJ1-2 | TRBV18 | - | CASSLGAAQDTF | TGTGCCAGCTCCCTAGGGGCCGCCCAAGATACCTTC
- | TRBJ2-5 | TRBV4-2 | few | CASSPRDSQTQYF | TGTGCCAGCAGCCCGCGGGACAGTCAGACCCAGTACTTC
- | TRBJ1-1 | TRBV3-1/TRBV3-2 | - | CASSQVEGRTEAFF | TGTGCCAGCAGCCAAGTGGAGGGAAGAACTGAAGCTTTCTTT
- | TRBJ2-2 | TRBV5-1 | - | CASSRGGEGRSGELFF | TGCGCCAGCAGCCGGGGAGGAGAGGGACGGTCCGGGGAGCTGTTTTTT
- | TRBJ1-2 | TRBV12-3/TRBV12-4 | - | CASSWGTESRYTF | TGTGCCAGCAGTTGGGGGACTGAGAGTCGCTACACCTTC
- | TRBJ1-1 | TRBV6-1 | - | CASSEASGAPRTEAFF | TGTGCCAGCAGTGAAGCGAGCGGGGCTCCCAGGACTGAAGCTTTCTTT
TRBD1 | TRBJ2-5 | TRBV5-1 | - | CASSLLPDRGGETQYF | TGCGCCAGCAGCTTACTACCGGACAGGGGTGGAGAGACCCAGTACTTC
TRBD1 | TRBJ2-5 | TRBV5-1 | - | CASSVGQGQETQYF | TGCGCCAGCAGCGTGGGACAGGGTCAAGAGACCCAGTACTTC
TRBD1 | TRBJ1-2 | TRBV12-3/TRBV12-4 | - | CASSSGQGYGYTF | TGTGCCAGCAGTTCCGGACAGGGCTATGGCTACACCTTC
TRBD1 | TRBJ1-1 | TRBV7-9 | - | CASTPQGVNTEAFF | TGTGCCAGCACTCCACAGGGGGTGAACACTGAAGCTTTCTTT
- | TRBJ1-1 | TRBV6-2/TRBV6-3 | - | CASTPGGRGLNTEAFF | TGTGCCAGCACCCCAGGCGGGCGAGGGCTGAACACTGAAGCTTTCTTT
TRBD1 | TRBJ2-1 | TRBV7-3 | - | CASSLEGALYGYNEQFF | TGTGCCAGCAGCTTAGAGGGGGCGCTGTACGGTTACAATGAGCAGTTCTTC
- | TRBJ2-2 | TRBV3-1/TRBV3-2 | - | CASSQRTMNTGELFF | TGTGCCAGCAGCCAGCGGACAATGAACACCGGGGAGCTGTTTTTT
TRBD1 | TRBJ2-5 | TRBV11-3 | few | CASSSGTAPGGYETQYF | TGTGCCAGCAGCTCAGGGACGGCGCCAGGGGGATATGAGACCCAGTACTTC
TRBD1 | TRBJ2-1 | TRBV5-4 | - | CASSSGQGRTGEQFF | TGTGCCAGCAGCTCGGGACAGGGACGGACAGGTGAGCAGTTCTTC
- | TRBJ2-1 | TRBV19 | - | CASSTETIEQFF | TGTGCCAGTAGTACAGAAACTATCGAGCAGTTCTTC